This T cell receptor (beta chain) is from a study of shared clonotypes between healthy human individuals. Notes on the study in general: Deeper or shallower sequencing was expected to change how clonotypes are shared among donors. Only blood samples were collected, and tissue repertoires likely differ.

The V end lost 5 bases, the J end lost 0 bases, and 13 bases lay between the germline ends. This CDR3 comprises 15 residues. Germline CDR1 reads SGDLS; CDR2 reads YYNGEE. How the authors handled the data: ImmunoSEQ supplied junction-only sequences lacking quality scores, so filtering was different. Using immunoSEQ multiplex PCR, the repertoire was profiled, and TCRdb retains in-frame clones only, with some absent. The V and J calls and the clone size are those of that table, but D and trimming were determined from the DNA. The sample gives a few hundred thousand clones, around 77% of which show up once; approximately 12% is in the top ten. On this clone: Its matching antigen is unknown.

The chain recombines TRBV9 with TRBJ2-3, with a tentative D call TRBD2 (6 bases). Sequenced: PBMCs. This clonotype originated in a woman aged 40-49 years in good health. Some clones in this sample may be carry-over from other donors' samples. DNA for the CDR3: TGTGCCAGCAGTGGGGGGACGTATAGCACAGATACGCAGTATTTT. Translating it yields CASSGGTYSTDTQYF.